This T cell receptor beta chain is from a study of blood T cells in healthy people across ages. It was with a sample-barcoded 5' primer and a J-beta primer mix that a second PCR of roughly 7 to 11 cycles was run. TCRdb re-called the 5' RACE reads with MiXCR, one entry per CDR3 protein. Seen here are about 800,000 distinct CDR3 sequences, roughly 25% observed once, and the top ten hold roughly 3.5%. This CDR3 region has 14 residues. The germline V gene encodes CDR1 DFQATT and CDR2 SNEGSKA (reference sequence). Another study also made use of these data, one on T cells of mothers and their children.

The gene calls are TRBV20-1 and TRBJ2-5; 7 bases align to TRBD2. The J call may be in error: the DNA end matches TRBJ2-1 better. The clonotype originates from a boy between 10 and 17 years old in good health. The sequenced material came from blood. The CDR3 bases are TGCAGTGCTAGACCTAGCGGTCCGTACAATGAGCAGTTCTTC. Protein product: CSARPSGPYNEQFF.